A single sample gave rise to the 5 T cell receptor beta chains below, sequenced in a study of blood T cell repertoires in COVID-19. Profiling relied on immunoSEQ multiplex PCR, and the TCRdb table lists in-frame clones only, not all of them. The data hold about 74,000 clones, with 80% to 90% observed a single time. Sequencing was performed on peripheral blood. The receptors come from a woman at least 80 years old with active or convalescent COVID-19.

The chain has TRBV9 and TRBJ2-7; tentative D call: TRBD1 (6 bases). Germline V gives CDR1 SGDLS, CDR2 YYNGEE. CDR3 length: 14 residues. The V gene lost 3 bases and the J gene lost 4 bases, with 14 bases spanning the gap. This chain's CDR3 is CASSGTGNGYEQYF. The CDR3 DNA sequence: TGTGCCAGCAGCGGAACAGGGAATGGTTACGAGCAGTACTTC.

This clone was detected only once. The CDR3 nucleotides read TGTGCCAGCTCACCACCGGGCGGGCTATCCTACGAGCAGTACTTC. Amino acid sequence: CASSPPGGLSYEQYF. The chain combines TRBV18 with TRBJ2-7; weak D call: TRBD2 (5 bases). The V gene lost 0 bases and the J gene lost 1 base, with 10 bases spanning the gap. Germline CDR1 reads KGHSH; CDR2 reads LQKENI. This CDR3 is 15 amino acids long.

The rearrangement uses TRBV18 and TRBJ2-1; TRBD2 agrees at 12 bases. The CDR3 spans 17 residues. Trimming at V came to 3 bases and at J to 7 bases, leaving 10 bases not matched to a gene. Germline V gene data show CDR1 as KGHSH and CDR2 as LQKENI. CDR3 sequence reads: CASSPRLAGVIRNEQFF. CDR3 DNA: TGTGCCAGCTCACCCCGACTAGCGGGAGTCATCAGGAATGAGCAGTTCTTC.

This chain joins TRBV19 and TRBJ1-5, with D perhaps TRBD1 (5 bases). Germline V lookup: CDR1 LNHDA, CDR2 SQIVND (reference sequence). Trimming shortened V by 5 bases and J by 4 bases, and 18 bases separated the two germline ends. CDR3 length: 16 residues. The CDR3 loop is CASSSRGGGSNQPQHF. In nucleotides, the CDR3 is TGTGCCAGTAGTTCCCGTGGTGGGGGGTCTAATCAGCCCCAGCATTTT.

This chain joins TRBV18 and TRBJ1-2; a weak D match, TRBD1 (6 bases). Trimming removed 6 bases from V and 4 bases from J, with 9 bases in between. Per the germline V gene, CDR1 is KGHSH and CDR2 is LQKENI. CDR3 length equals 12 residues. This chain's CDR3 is CASSDSIYGYTF. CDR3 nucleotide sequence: TGTGCCAGCTCGGACAGCATCTATGGCTACACCTTC.